Detailed here is one T cell receptor beta chain. At deep level, the assay was performed. Repertoires were generated with immunoSEQ multiplex PCR, while TCRdb's copy carries only in-frame clones and drops some. The table shows about 530,000 clones, with 90% to 96% occurring only once. The V gene's germline CDR1 is SGDLS and CDR2 YYNGEE. J was trimmed by 3 bases and V by 3 bases; bases with no gene match: 10. The CDR3 runs to 17 residues. This entry comes from a study of shared clonotypes between healthy human individuals. The chain links TRBV9 to TRBJ2-5, with 11 bases matching TRBD2. The specimen was naive CD4+ T cells sorted from blood. Sample subset: CD45RA+ positively selected. The origin of this receptor is a woman between 25 and 40 years old in good health. In nucleotides, the CDR3 is TGTGCCAGCAGCGCAAATAAGGGGACTAGCGGAAAAGAGACCCAGTACTTC. Residues: CASSANKGTSGKETQYF.